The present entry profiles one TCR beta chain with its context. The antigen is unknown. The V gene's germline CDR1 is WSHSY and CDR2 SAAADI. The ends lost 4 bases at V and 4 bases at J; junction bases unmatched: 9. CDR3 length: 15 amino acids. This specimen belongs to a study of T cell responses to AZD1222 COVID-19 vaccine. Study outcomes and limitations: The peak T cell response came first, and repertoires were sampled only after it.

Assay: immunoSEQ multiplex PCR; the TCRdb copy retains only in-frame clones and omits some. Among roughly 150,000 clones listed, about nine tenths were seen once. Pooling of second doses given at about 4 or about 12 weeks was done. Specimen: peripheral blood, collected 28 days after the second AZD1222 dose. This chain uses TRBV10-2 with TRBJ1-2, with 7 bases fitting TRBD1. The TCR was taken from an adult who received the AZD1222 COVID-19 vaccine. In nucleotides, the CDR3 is TGCGCCAGCAGTGGGGCCAGGGGGGGAGCCTATGGCTACACCTTC. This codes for CASSGARGGAYGYTF.